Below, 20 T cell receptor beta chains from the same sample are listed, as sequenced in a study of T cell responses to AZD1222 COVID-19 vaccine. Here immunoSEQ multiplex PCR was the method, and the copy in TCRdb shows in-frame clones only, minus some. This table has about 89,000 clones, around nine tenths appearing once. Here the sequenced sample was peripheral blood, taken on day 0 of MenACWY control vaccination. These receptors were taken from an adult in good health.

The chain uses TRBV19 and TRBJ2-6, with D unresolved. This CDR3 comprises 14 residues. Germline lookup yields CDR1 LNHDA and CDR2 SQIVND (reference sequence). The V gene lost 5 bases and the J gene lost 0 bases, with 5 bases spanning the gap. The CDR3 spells CASSEASGANVLTF. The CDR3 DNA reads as TGTGCCAGTAGTGAAGCCTCTGGGGCCAACGTCCTGACTTTC.

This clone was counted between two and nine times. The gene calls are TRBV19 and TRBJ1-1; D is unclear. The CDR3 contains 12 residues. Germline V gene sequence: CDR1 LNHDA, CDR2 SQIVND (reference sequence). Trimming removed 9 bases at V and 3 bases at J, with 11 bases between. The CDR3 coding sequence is TGTGCCAGCTATGGGCAGTACACTGAAGCTTTCTTT. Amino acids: CASYGQYTEAFF.

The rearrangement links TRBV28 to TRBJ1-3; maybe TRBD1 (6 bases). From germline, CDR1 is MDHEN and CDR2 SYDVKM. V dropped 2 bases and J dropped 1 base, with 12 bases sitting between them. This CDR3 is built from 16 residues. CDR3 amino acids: CASSLRGGLSGNTIYF. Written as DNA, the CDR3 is TGTGCCAGCAGTTTACGGGGGGGGCTGTCTGGAAACACCATATATTTT.

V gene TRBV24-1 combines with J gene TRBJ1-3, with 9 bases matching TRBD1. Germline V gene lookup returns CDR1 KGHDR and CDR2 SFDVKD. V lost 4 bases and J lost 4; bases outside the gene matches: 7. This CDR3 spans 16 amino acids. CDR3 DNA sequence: TGTGCCACCAGTGACTCGGGGACAGGGCCCGGAAACACCATATATTTT. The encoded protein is CATSDSGTGPGNTIYF.

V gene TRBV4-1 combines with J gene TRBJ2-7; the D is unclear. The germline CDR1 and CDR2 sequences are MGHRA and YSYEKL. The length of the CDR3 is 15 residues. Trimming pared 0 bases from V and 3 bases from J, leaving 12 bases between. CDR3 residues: CASSQDPVGFYEQYF. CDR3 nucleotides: TGCGCCAGCAGCCAAGACCCGGTGGGTTTCTACGAGCAGTACTTC.

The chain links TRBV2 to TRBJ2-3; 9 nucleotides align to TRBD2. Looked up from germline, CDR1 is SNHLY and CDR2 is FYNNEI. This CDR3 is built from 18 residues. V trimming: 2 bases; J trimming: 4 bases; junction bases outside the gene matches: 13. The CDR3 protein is CASSEFGGSGRSPDTQYF. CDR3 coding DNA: TGTGCCAGCAGTGAATTTGGTGGGAGCGGGAGGTCGCCAGATACGCAGTATTTT.

As DNA, the CDR3 is TGTGCCAGCTCACCACCGTCACAGGGCAATGAGCAGTTCTTC. Translation: CASSPPSQGNEQFF. The rearrangement links TRBV18 to TRBJ2-1, with a tentative D call TRBD1 (6 bases). The germline V gene has CDR1 KGHSH and CDR2 LQKENI. The length of the CDR3 is 14 residues. V was trimmed by 0 bases and J by 6 bases, leaving 9 bases between them.

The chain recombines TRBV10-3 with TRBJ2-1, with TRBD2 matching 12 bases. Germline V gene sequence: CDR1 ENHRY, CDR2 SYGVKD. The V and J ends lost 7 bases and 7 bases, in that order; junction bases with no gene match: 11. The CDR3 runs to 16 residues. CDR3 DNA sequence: TGTGCCATCAAGGCTCAGCTAGCGGGAGGGTTGAATGAGCAGTTCTTC. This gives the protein CAIKAQLAGGLNEQFF.

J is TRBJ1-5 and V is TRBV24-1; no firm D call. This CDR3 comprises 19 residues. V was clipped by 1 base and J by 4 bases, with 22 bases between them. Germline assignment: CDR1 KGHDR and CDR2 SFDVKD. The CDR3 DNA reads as TGTGCCACCAGTGATTTCCCCGTTGTGGCACAGTATTTAAATCAGCCCCAGCATTTT. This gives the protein CATSDFPVVAQYLNQPQHF.

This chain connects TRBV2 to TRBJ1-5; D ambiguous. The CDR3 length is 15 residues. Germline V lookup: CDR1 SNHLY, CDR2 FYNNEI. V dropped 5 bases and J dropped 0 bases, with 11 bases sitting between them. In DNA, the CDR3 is TGTGCCAGCAGTTCTCGACACTATAGCAATCAGCCCCAGCATTTT. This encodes CASSSRHYSNQPQHF.

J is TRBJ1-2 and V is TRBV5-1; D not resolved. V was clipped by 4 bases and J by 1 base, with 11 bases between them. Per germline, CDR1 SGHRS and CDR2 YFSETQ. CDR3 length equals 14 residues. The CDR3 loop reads CASSNRTVNYGYTF. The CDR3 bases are TGCGCCAGCAGCAACCGGACGGTTAACTATGGCTACACCTTC.

DNA of the CDR3: TGCGCCAGCAGTGAGTCCGGAAGGGCCGCTAGCACAGATACGCAGTATTTT. Its protein product is CASSESGRAASTDTQYF. This chain connects TRBV10-1 to TRBJ2-3; D is unresolved. Germline-derived CDR1 and CDR2 are WNHNN and SYGVQD (reference sequence). Trimming took 0 bases from V and 0 from J, leaving 13 bases between them. This CDR3 spans 17 amino acids.

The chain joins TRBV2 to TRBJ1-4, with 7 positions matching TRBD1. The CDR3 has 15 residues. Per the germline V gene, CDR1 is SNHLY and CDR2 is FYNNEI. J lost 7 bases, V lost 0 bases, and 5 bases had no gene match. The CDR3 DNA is TGTGCCAGCAGTGAAGCGCGAGGGGGCGGTGAAAAACTGTTTTTT. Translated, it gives CASSEARGGGEKLFF. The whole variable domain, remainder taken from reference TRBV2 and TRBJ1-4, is EPEVTQTPSHQVTQMGQEVILRCVPISNHLYFYWYRQILGQKVEFLVSFYNNEISEKSEIFDDQFSVERPDGSNFTLKIRSTKLEDSAMYFCASSEARGGGEKLFFGSGTQLSVL.

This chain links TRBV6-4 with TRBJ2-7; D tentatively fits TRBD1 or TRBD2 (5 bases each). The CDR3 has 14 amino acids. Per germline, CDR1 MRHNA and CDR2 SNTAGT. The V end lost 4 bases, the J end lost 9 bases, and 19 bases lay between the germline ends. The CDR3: CASSATGTSFVQYF. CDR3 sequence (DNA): TGTGCCAGCAGTGCCACCGGGACCTCCTTTGTGCAGTACTTC.

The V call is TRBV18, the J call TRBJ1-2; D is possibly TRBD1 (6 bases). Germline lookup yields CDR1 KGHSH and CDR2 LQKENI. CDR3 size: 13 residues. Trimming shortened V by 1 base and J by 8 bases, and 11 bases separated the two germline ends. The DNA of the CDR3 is TGTGCCAGCTCACCACGGCCAGGGGAGGGCTACACCTTC. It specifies CASSPRPGEGYTF. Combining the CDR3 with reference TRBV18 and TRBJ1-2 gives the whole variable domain NAGVMQNPRHLVRRRGQEARLRCSPMKGHSHVYWYRQLPEEGLKFMVYLQKENIIDESGMPKERFSAEFPKEGPSILRIQQVVRGDSAAYFCASSPRPGEGYTFGSGTRLTVV.

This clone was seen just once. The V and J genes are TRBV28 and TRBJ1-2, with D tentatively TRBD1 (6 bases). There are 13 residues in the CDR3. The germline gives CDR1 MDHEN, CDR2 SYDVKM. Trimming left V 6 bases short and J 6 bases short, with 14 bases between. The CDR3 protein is CASSTGQWNGYTF. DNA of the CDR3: TGTGCCAGCAGCACCGGACAGTGGAATGGCTACACCTTC.

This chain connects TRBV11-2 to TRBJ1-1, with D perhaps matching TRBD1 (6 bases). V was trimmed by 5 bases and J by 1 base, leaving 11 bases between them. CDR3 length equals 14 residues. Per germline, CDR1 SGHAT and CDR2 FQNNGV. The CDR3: CASSKQGWNTEAFF. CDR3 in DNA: TGTGCCAGCAGCAAACAGGGCTGGAACACTGAAGCTTTCTTT.

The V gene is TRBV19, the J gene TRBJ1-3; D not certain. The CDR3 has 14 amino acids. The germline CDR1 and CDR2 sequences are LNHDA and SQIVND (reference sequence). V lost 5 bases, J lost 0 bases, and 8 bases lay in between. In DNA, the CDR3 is TGTGCCAGTAGTCATCTGAGCTCTGGAAACACCATATATTTT. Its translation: CASSHLSSGNTIYF.

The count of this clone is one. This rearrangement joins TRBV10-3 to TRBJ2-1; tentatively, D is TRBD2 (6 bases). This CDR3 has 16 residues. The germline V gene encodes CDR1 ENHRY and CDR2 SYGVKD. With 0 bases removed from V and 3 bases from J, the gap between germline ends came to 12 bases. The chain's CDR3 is CAISESKTSIYNEQFF. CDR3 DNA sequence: TGTGCCATCAGTGAGTCGAAAACTAGCATCTACAATGAGCAGTTCTTC.

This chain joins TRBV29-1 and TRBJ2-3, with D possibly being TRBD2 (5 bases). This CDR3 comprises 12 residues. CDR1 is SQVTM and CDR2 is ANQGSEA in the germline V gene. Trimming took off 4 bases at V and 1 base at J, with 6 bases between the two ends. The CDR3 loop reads CSVGGGTDTQYF. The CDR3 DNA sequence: TGCAGCGTTGGGGGAGGCACAGATACGCAGTATTTT.